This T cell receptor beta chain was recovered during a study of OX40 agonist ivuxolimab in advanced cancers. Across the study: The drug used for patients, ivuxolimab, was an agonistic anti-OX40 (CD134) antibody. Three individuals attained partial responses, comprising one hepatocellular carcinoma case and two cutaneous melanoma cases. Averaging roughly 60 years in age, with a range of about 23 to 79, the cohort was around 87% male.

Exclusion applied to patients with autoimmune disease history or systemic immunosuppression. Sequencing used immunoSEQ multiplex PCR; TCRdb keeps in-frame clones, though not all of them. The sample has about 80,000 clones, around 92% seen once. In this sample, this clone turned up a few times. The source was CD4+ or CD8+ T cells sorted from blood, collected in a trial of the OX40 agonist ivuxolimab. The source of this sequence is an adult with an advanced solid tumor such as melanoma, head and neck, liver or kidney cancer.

The CDR3: CATSALRGRDSNQPQHF. The CDR3 DNA reads TGTGCCACCAGCGCCCTGAGGGGCAGGGATAGCAATCAGCCCCAGCATTTT. The V call is TRBV15, the J call TRBJ1-5; D is perhaps TRBD1 (5 bases). Trimming took off 5 bases at V and 0 bases at J, with 17 bases between the two ends. Per the germline V gene, CDR1 is LNHNV and CDR2 is YYDKDF (reference sequence). The CDR3 has 17 amino acids.